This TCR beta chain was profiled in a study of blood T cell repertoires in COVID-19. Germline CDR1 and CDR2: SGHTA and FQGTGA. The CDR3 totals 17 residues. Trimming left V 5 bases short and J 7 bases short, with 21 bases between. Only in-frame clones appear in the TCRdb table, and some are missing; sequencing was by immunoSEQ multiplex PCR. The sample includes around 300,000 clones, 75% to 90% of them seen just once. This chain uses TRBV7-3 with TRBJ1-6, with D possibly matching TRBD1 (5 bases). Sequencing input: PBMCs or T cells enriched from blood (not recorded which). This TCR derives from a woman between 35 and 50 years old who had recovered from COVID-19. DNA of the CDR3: TGTGCCAGCAGCACCTTATGGGGGGAAGGTGGAAATTCACCCCTCCACTTT. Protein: CASSTLWGEGGNSPLHF. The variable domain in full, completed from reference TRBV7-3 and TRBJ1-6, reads GAGVSQTPSNKVTEKGKYVELRCDPISGHTALYWYRQSLGQGPEFLIYFQGTGAADDSGLPNDRFFAVRPEGSVSTLKIQRTERGDSAVYLCASSTLWGEGGNSPLHFGNGTRLTVT.